This TCR beta chain was identified in a study of identical twins. Regarding the study as a whole: Whereas memory repertoires showed no such difference, abundant cord blood beta clonotypes carried fewer insertions. Those out-of-frame alpha sequences shared by twins showed an excess of low generation probability.

In TCRdb, the 5' RACE reads were re-called with MiXCR into one record per CDR3 protein. The sample shows hundreds of thousands of distinct CDR3 sequences, roughly 18% of them seen only once. This clonotype was counted many times. Its antigen is not known. Per the germline V gene, CDR1 is SEHNR and CDR2 is FQNEAQ (reference sequence). This CDR3 spans 15 amino acids. V lost 5 bases and J lost 3; bases outside the gene matches: 5. These sequences were also reported in another study, on T cells expressing NK-cell markers. That source reports: One of eight sequenced donors was HCMV-seronegative; the other seven were seropositive.

The sample consisted of PBMCs. This TCR was recovered from a woman aged 18-30 years in good health. The rearrangement uses TRBV7-9 and TRBJ2-7; 12 positions match TRBD2. The CDR3 region has the DNA TGTGCCAGCAGCACGACTAGCGGGAGCCGCTACGAGCAGTACTTC. Its translation: CASSTTSGSRYEQYF.